This T cell receptor (beta chain) appears in the sequencing data of a study of T cells after yellow fever vaccination. Study-level results: Weaker overall, the secondary response nonetheless peaked faster (day 5 versus 15). Most primary-vaccination clones recurred post-booster (around 95% CD4, just over 85% CD8).

TCRdb ran MiXCR on the 5' RACE reads and lists one entry per CDR3 protein. The profile shows about 550,000 distinct CDR3 sequences, about 19% of them singletons. In this sample, this clonotype turned up a few times. Its antigen is currently unknown. From germline, CDR1 is SNHLY and CDR2 FYNNEI. The CDR3 runs to 14 residues. J gave up 2 bases and V 6 bases, and 6 bases lay outside the gene matches. This rearrangement joins TRBV2 to TRBJ1-1; TRBD1 aligns across 7 bases. The TCR sequence derives from a man between 25 and 39 years old who received the YFV17D yellow fever vaccine. The sample here was PBMCs, taken 15 days after the yellow fever booster vaccination. CDR3 in amino acids: CASRRDRANTEAFF. The DNA of the CDR3 is TGTGCCAGCAGAAGAGACAGGGCCAACACTGAAGCTTTCTTT.